The clone carrying this T cell receptor (beta chain) has just one count. Using immunoSEQ multiplex PCR, the repertoire was profiled, and TCRdb retains in-frame clones only, with some absent. The table includes more than 65,000 clones, 85% to 95% detected once. The entry originates in a study of T cell changes during pregnancy in multiple sclerosis. CDR3 length: 16 residues. Losses at the gene ends were 6 bases for V and 7 bases for J; bases not matched to a gene: 17. Germline lookup yields CDR1 MNHEY and CDR2 SMNVEV (reference sequence). This receptor was identified in a female donor with multiple sclerosis, enrolled in a pregnancy study. This sample comprised CD4+ T cells from peripheral blood mononuclear cells, obtained before pregnancy. The J gene is TRBJ2-5, the V gene TRBV27; 7 nucleotides agree with TRBD1. CDR3 amino acids: CASRAAGTVLEGTQYF. The CDR3 DNA reads TGTGCCAGCAGAGCTGCCGGGACAGTGCTCGAGGGGACCCAGTACTTC.